This T cell receptor (beta chain) was sequenced in a study of T cells in Graves' hyperthyroidism and ophthalmopathy. The CDR3 has 18 residues. Looked up from germline, CDR1 is MDHEN and CDR2 is SYDVKM. V dropped 4 bases and J dropped 2 bases, with 22 bases sitting between them. The blood sample was taken at first hyperthyroidism diagnosis, before any ophthalmopathy symptoms. The source material, RNA transcripts, was used to amplify TCR beta CDR3 regions. During a first-round RT-PCR of the TCR CDR3, the HTBI primer set was used. TCRdb re-called the multiplex PCR reads through MiXCR, storing one row per CDR3 protein. The table lists hundreds of thousands of distinct CDR3 sequences, around 14% of them singletons, with 28% in the top ten. This clonotype was observed many times. What it recognizes is unknown. General study points: The model predicted ophthalmopathy a median approximately seven months before onset.

Sequencing was done on a sample of blood. The chain recombines TRBV28 with TRBJ2-3, with D possibly being TRBD2 (6 bases). This sequence originates from a woman younger than 35 with Graves' hyperthyroidism that later progressed to Graves' ophthalmopathy. CDR3 in amino acids: CASSWAYREQKNTDTQYF. CDR3 nucleotides: TGTGCCAGCAGTTGGGCCTACCGGGAGCAGAAGAACACAGATACGCAGTATTTT.